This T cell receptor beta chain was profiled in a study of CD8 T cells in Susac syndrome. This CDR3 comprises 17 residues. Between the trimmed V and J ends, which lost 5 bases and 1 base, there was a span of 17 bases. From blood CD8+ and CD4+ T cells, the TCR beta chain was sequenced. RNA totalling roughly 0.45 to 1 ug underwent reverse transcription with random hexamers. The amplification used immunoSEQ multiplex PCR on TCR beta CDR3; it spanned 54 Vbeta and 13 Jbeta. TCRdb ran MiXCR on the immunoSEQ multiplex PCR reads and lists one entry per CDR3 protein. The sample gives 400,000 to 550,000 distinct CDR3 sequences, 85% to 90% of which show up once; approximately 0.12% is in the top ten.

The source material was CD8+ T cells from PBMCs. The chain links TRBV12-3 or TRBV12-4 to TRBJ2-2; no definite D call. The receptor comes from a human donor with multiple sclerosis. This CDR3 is CASSLPHGRRNTGELFF. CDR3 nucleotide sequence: TGTGCCAGCAGTCTCCCCCACGGCAGGAGGAACACCGGGGAGCTGTTTTTT.